This is a list of T cell receptor beta chains from one sample in a study of CD8+ T cells in alopecia areata. Sequencing was performed with immunoSEQ multiplex PCR; in TCRdb, only in-frame clones are kept and a portion is missing. The profile shows fewer than 250,000 clones, roughly three fifths of them singletons. This sample comprised CD4+ T cells sorted from blood, obtained at week 4, from a patient treated with tofacitinib. The receptors stem from a human donor with alopecia areata. The CDR3 runs from the conserved cysteine through the conserved F or W. Fields, in order: clone size, V gene, CDR3 length, CDR3 protein. The size entry is marked missing in some rows and otherwise reads once, few, many or a size class.

clone_size: .; v_call: TRBV30; cdr3_length: 14; cdr3_aa: CAWSIGQKNEKLFF
clone_size: few; v_call: TRBV7-2; cdr3_length: 11; cdr3_aa: CASSPGYEQYF
clone_size: .; v_call: TRBV2; cdr3_length: 16; cdr3_aa: CASSEGLAGGADTQYF
clone_size: .; v_call: TRBV29-1; cdr3_length: 14; cdr3_aa: CSGRDRGEQETQYF
clone_size: .; v_call: TRBV29-1; cdr3_length: 13; cdr3_aa: CSVEGQGGDTQYF
clone_size: .; v_call: TRBV30; cdr3_length: 13; cdr3_aa: CAWSVQQGASAFF
clone_size: .; v_call: TRBV7-3; cdr3_length: 15; cdr3_aa: CASSLSRDGANVLTF
clone_size: .; v_call: TRBV7-2; cdr3_length: 14; cdr3_aa: CASSLLRATGELFF
clone_size: .; v_call: TRBV20-1; cdr3_length: 11; cdr3_aa: CSAPSSYEQYF
clone_size: .; v_call: TRBV29-1; cdr3_length: 11; cdr3_aa: CSVLATDTQYF
clone_size: .; v_call: TRBV4-2; cdr3_length: 15; cdr3_aa: CASKSGSGGNTEAFF
clone_size: .; v_call: TRBV29-1; cdr3_length: 14; cdr3_aa: CSVEPQGSPDTQYF
clone_size: .; v_call: TRBV4-1; cdr3_length: 15; cdr3_aa: CASSPRSRDSYGYTF
clone_size: .; v_call: TRBV29-1; cdr3_length: 14; cdr3_aa: CSVVGPRSSYEQYF
clone_size: few; v_call: TRBV28; cdr3_length: 13; cdr3_aa: CASSLGPGRTQYF
clone_size: .; v_call: TRBV6-5; cdr3_length: 13; cdr3_aa: CAILPDGGNTIYF
clone_size: once; v_call: TRBV4-3; cdr3_length: 16; cdr3_aa: CASSQGDSPRVTEAFF
clone_size: .; v_call: TRBV18; cdr3_length: 14; cdr3_aa: CASSPIGRRDTQYF
clone_size: .; v_call: TRBV30; cdr3_length: 15; cdr3_aa: CAWSVRTGGNEKLFF
clone_size: once; v_call: TRBV30; cdr3_length: 11; cdr3_aa: CAWRGTGELFF
clone_size: .; v_call: TRBV30; cdr3_length: 14; cdr3_aa: CASRLAGGRDEQFF
clone_size: few; v_call: TRBV4-3; cdr3_length: 15; cdr3_aa: CASSQPPSAARGYTF
clone_size: .; v_call: TRBV4-1; cdr3_length: 14; cdr3_aa: CASSPTVGQETQYF
clone_size: few; v_call: TRBV4-2; cdr3_length: 15; cdr3_aa: CASSQDPSGANVLTF
clone_size: .; v_call: TRBV6-6; cdr3_length: 15; cdr3_aa: CPTDSGDGSSYEQYF
clone_size: .; v_call: TRBV6-5; cdr3_length: 14; cdr3_aa: CASSPLNRFQPQHF
clone_size: .; v_call: TRBV18; cdr3_length: 16; cdr3_aa: CASSPLPAATNEKLFF
clone_size: .; v_call: TRBV30; cdr3_length: 12; cdr3_aa: CAWEDRGTEAFF
clone_size: .; v_call: TRBV29-1; cdr3_length: 15; cdr3_aa: CSAKTSGTSTDTQYF
clone_size: .; v_call: TRBV29-1; cdr3_length: 14; cdr3_aa: CSVELGGRVDEQFF
clone_size: .; v_call: TRBV30; cdr3_length: 15; cdr3_aa: CAWSFSGVNTGELFF
clone_size: .; v_call: TRBV4-1; cdr3_length: 14; cdr3_aa: CASSQGSLNYGYTF
clone_size: .; v_call: TRBV30; cdr3_length: 14; cdr3_aa: CAWSPMRDVGGYTF
clone_size: .; v_call: TRBV30; cdr3_length: 15; cdr3_aa: CAWGAREAYTGELFF
clone_size: few; v_call: TRBV19; cdr3_length: 14; cdr3_aa: CASSMLVATGEQFF
clone_size: .; v_call: TRBV29-1; cdr3_length: 10; cdr3_aa: CSVRGTEAFF
clone_size: few; v_call: TRBV7-2; cdr3_length: 16; cdr3_aa: CASSLIAGEVRDTQYF
clone_size: .; v_call: TRBV10-3; cdr3_length: 13; cdr3_aa: CANQGTAGYGYTF
clone_size: few; v_call: TRBV29-1; cdr3_length: 13; cdr3_aa: CSPDGTGADTQYF
clone_size: .; v_call: TRBV4-2; cdr3_length: 16; cdr3_aa: CASSSTSGGADYGYTF
clone_size: once; v_call: TRBV2; cdr3_length: 16; cdr3_aa: CASSLGGGAGGYEQYF
clone_size: once; v_call: TRBV30; cdr3_length: 13; cdr3_aa: CAWSVQVNTEAFF
clone_size: .; v_call: TRBV9; cdr3_length: 16; cdr3_aa: CASRDGVAGGPDTQYF
clone_size: .; v_call: TRBV28; cdr3_length: 14; cdr3_aa: CASTRLDHGYEQYF
clone_size: .; v_call: TRBV7-9; cdr3_length: 15; cdr3_aa: CASSPGGTSTDTQYF
clone_size: .; v_call: TRBV7-9; cdr3_length: 12; cdr3_aa: CATRHGTDTQYF
clone_size: few; v_call: TRBV15; cdr3_length: 15; cdr3_aa: CATTAGLPSYNEQFF
clone_size: few; v_call: TRBV29-1; cdr3_length: 11; cdr3_aa: CSVVYSYEQYF
clone_size: few; v_call: TRBV10-3; cdr3_length: 11; cdr3_aa: CATENRNEQFF
clone_size: few; v_call: TRBV5-1; cdr3_length: 15; cdr3_aa: CASSLDVIPNTEAFF
clone_size: .; v_call: TRBV6-5; cdr3_length: 15; cdr3_aa: CASSYSRGSNQPQHF
clone_size: .; v_call: TRBV13; cdr3_length: 15; cdr3_aa: CASSPGTSGRRTQYF
clone_size: .; v_call: TRBV15; cdr3_length: 14; cdr3_aa: CATSREGFQETQYF